This entry lists 6 T cell receptor beta chains sequenced from one sample in a study of shared clonotypes between healthy human individuals. Assay: immunoSEQ multiplex PCR; the TCRdb copy retains only in-frame clones and omits some. The sample has 2 million or so clones; around 96% are singletons. Naive CD8 cells lacked CD45RO and underwent positive selection for CCR7, leaving out terminally differentiated effector memory CD45RA+ cells. Specimen: naive CD8+ T cells sorted from blood. These receptors all come from a man aged 18 to 35 in good health.

This chain connects TRBV19 to TRBJ1-1; no definite D call. Germline V gene data show CDR1 as LNHDA and CDR2 as SQIVND (reference sequence). V lost 7 bases to trimming and J lost 3 bases, with 6 bases between them. This CDR3 contains 11 residues. The CDR3 DNA is TGTGCCAGTACCCTCTACACTGAAGCTTTCTTT. Encoded protein: CASTLYTEAFF.

This chain uses TRBV6-5 with TRBJ2-7; TRBD1 is a possible D gene (5 bases). Looked up from germline, CDR1 is MNHEY and CDR2 is SVGAGI. This CDR3 has 15 residues. V was clipped by 5 bases and J by 2 bases, with 16 bases between them. The CDR3 sequence is CASSPTDSLPYEQYF. The CDR3 bases are TGTGCCAGCAGTCCAACCGACAGCCTCCCCTACGAGCAGTACTTC.

The V and J genes are TRBV5-1 and TRBJ1-1; the D is unclear. Trimming left V 4 bases short and J 7 bases short, with 20 bases between. Per the germline V gene, CDR1 is SGHRS and CDR2 is YFSETQ. The CDR3 loop spans 15 amino acids. CDR3 region: CASSPLGNWGNEAFF. As DNA, the CDR3 is TGCGCCAGCAGCCCCCTGGGCAATTGGGGTAATGAAGCTTTCTTT.

The CDR3 bases are TGTGCCAGCAGTGAAAATTGGGCGGAGTTTTATGGCTACACCTTC. Translation: CASSENWAEFYGYTF. V usage is TRBV6-1 and J usage is TRBJ1-2, with unresolved D. V lost 2 bases, J lost 5 bases, and 15 bases lay in between. The CDR3 loop spans 15 amino acids. The germline V gene encodes CDR1 MNHNS and CDR2 SASEGT.

The table lists this clone with a count of one. The rearrangement links TRBV9 to TRBJ2-3; unclear D gene. Trimming removed 4 bases from V and 0 bases from J, with 18 bases in between. This CDR3 region has 17 residues. CDR1 SGDLS and CDR2 YYNGEE come from the germline V gene. CDR3 residues: CASSFSASVLSTDTQYF. The DNA of the CDR3 is TGTGCCAGCAGCTTCAGTGCGAGCGTCCTAAGCACAGATACGCAGTATTTT.

Regarding this clone: This CDR3 is also generated by other DNA sequences in the sample. The V and J genes are TRBV5-4 and TRBJ2-7, with TRBD2 matching 8 bases. V shed 0 bases and J 3 bases; nucleotides not matched to a gene: 5. The CDR3 loop spans 15 amino acids. Germline CDR1 SGHNT, CDR2 YYREEE (reference sequence). The CDR3 region has the DNA TGTGCCAGCAGCTTGGGGCTCGCGGGAGGCTACGAGCAGTACTTC. Translation: CASSLGLAGGYEQYF.